These 17 T cell receptor beta chains were sequenced from one sample in a study of metastatic and nonmetastatic thyroid tumors. Using MiXCR, TCRdb re-called clones from the PCR reads. The repertoire includes some 15,000 clones, roughly a quarter of them detected once, and less than 9% sits in the top ten. None of the patients had undergone any treatment ahead of thyroid surgery. Sample: adjacent normal tissue. Every receptor here comes from a female donor with papillary thyroid cancer or a benign thyroid nodule (not recorded which). Some clones in this sample may be carry-over from other donors' samples.

This clone is classed as medium-sized. The genes are TRBV12-3 or TRBV12-4 and TRBJ2-7, with TRBD1 as a possible D gene (6 bases). Between the trimmed V and J ends, which lost 6 bases and 5 bases, there was a span of 17 bases. This CDR3 contains 14 residues. This CDR3 is CASSYTGPTHEQYF. The CDR3 region has the DNA TGTGCCAGCAGCTATACAGGGCCCACCCACGAGCAGTACTTC.

This clone was counted ten times or more. This chain links TRBV10-3 with TRBJ2-1, with D possibly being TRBD1 (6 bases). The CDR3 is made up of 13 amino acids. Trimming pared 4 bases from V and 6 bases from J, leaving 10 bases between. Germline V gives CDR1 ENHRY, CDR2 SYGVKD. The CDR3 sequence: CAISAGQLNEQFF. CDR3 DNA: TGTGCCATCAGTGCTGGACAGCTCAATGAGCAGTTCTTC.

This clone was seen ten or more times. The V and J genes are TRBV3-1 and TRBJ2-2, with D uncertain. Germline CDR1 reads LGHDT; CDR2 reads YNNKEL (reference sequence). The CDR3 totals 13 residues. V shed 1 base and J shed 4 bases, with 4 bases lying between them. As DNA, the CDR3 is TGTGCCAGCAGCCAAGCGGGCACCGGGGAGCTGTTTTTT. This translates into CASSQAGTGELFF.

In this sample, this clone is medium-sized. The rearrangement joins TRBV10-2 to TRBJ2-3; D is undetermined. The CDR3 runs 14 residues. The V and J ends lost 2 bases and 2 bases respectively, with 8 bases between them. Germline CDR1 reads WSHSY; CDR2 reads SAAADI. The CDR3 coding sequence is TGCGCCAGCAGTGAGGTGGATGACACAGATACGCAGTATTTT. As protein: CASSEVDDTDTQYF.

The chain recombines TRBV10-3 with TRBJ1-5, with D possibly TRBD1 on 5 matching bases. Germline CDR1 and CDR2: ENHRY and SYGVKD. The CDR3 is 15 residues long. V shed 10 bases and J shed 2 bases, with 18 bases lying between them. The CDR3 DNA reads TGTGCCAGCACCAGGGACCGGTCGGGCAATCAGCCCCAGCATTTT. Residues: CASTRDRSGNQPQHF.

This clone was counted a few times. V and J are TRBV12-3 or TRBV12-4 and TRBJ2-5, with 7 bases fitting TRBD2. The CDR3 consists of 14 residues. The trim removed 4 bases at V and 5 bases at J, leaving 7 bases unmatched. This chain's CDR3 is CASSSRGGAETQYF. For the CDR3, the DNA is TGTGCCAGCAGTTCTCGGGGAGGGGCTGAGACCCAGTACTTC.

In its sample, this clone is medium-sized. V and J are TRBV6-1 and TRBJ1-1, with unresolved D. This CDR3 has 10 residues. Germline V gene sequence: CDR1 MNHNS, CDR2 SASEGT. Trimming shortened V by 6 bases and J by 3 bases, and 2 bases separated the two germline ends. The DNA for the CDR3 is TGTGCCAGCAGATACACTGAAGCTTTCTTT. Protein product: CASRYTEAFF.

This clone appeared many times. The chain uses TRBV20-1 and TRBJ1-2, with D perhaps TRBD1 (6 bases). Trimming took 5 bases from V and 3 from J, leaving 13 bases between them. The length of the CDR3 is 13 residues. CDR1 is DFQATT, CDR2 SNEGSKA, per germline (reference sequence). CDR3: CSAEDRSYYGYTF. As DNA, the CDR3 is TGCAGTGCTGAAGACAGGTCTTACTATGGCTACACCTTC.

The sample holds many counts of this clone. The chain employs TRBV20-1 and TRBJ2-7; D may be TRBD1 (5 bases). This CDR3 region has 18 residues. V was cut by 0 bases and J by 2 bases, with 23 bases left in between. Germline CDR1 and CDR2: DFQATT and SNEGSKA (reference sequence). CDR3 loop: CSARDQQGQLGNPYEQYF. The CDR3 DNA is TGCAGTGCTAGAGATCAGCAGGGTCAGCTAGGGAATCCCTACGAGCAGTACTTC.

This rearrangement joins TRBV6-1 to TRBJ1-5; 10 positions agree with TRBD1. V lost 4 bases and J lost 6; bases outside the gene matches: 9. The germline CDR1 and CDR2 sequences are MNHNS and SASEGT. The CDR3 covers 16 residues. CDR3 bases: TGTGCCAGCAGTGGGCGGGACAGGGGACGGTGTCAGCCCCAGCATTTT. Translated, it gives CASSGRDRGRCQPQHF.

This sequence joins TRBV2 and TRBJ2-7; no firm D call. The germline V and J ends were trimmed by 4 bases and 5 bases, with 15 bases remaining between them. The V gene's germline CDR1 is SNHLY and CDR2 FYNNEI. The CDR3 is 14 amino acids. The CDR3 spells CASSVPPKTHEQYF. CDR3 DNA: TGTGCCAGCAGTGTCCCACCAAAGACCCACGAGCAGTACTTC.

V and J are TRBV20-1 and TRBJ1-1; 8 positions agree with TRBD1. CDR1 is DFQATT, CDR2 SNEGSKA, per germline (reference sequence). There are 16 residues in the CDR3. V lost 3 bases, J lost 3 bases, and 12 bases stayed unmatched. The CDR3 region is CSASKSGTGSHTEAFF. DNA of the CDR3: TGCAGTGCTAGTAAATCTGGGACAGGATCCCACACTGAAGCTTTCTTT.

On this clone: The junction does not match germline at one end; this may be a read error. The chain employs TRBV6-1 and TRBJ1-4; TRBD1 might be the D (5 bases). The CDR3 is made up of 12 amino acids. Germline-derived CDR1 and CDR2 are MNHNS and SASEGT. The CDR3 sequence is CANSRGEEKLFF. DNA for the CDR3: TGTGCCAACAGTCGGGGGGAGGAAAAACTGTTTTTT.

This clone was detected once. The chain carries TRBV6-1 and TRBJ2-7; 13 nucleotides agree with TRBD2. This CDR3 is 15 amino acids long. Germline V gene sequence: CDR1 MNHNS, CDR2 SASEGT. V shed 6 bases, J shed 6 bases, and the junction held 8 bases outside the gene matches. The CDR3 coding sequence is TGTGCCAGCAGAATCGGACTAGCGGGAGTCGGCGAGCAGTACTTC. It encodes CASRIGLAGVGEQYF.

This clone was detected a few times. The CDR3 loop reads CASSCAIRVYGYTF. CDR3 coding DNA: TGTGCCAGCAGTTGTGCCATACGAGTCTATGGCTACACCTTC. The V call is TRBV28, the J call TRBJ1-2, with no clear D. The length of the CDR3 is 14 residues. Germline V gene sequence: CDR1 MDHEN, CDR2 SYDVKM. The V gene lost 4 bases and the J gene lost 4 bases, with 13 bases spanning the gap.

As regards this clone: A read error is possible here, since a much larger clone lies one base away. The rearrangement uses TRBV28 and TRBJ2-5, with a possible D match to TRBD2 (6 bases). The CDR3 consists of 17 residues. Per germline, CDR1 MDHEN and CDR2 SYDVKM. V was trimmed by 2 bases and J by 2 bases, leaving 18 bases between them. CDR3 nucleotide sequence: TGTGCCAGCAGTTTACTCCCGGGAGTACTGGTTCAAGAGACCCAGTACTTC. This codes for CASSLLPGVLVQETQYF.

At least ten counts were recorded for this clone. This rearrangement joins TRBV11-2 to TRBJ2-3, with a tentative D call TRBD2 (6 bases). This CDR3 spans 14 amino acids. Germline V CDR1 and CDR2: SGHAT, FQNNGV. V was clipped by 5 bases and J by 1 base, with 10 bases between them. The CDR3 DNA reads as TGTGCCAGCAGCCCCAGACTAGGCACAGATACGCAGTATTTT. Translation gives CASSPRLGTDTQYF.